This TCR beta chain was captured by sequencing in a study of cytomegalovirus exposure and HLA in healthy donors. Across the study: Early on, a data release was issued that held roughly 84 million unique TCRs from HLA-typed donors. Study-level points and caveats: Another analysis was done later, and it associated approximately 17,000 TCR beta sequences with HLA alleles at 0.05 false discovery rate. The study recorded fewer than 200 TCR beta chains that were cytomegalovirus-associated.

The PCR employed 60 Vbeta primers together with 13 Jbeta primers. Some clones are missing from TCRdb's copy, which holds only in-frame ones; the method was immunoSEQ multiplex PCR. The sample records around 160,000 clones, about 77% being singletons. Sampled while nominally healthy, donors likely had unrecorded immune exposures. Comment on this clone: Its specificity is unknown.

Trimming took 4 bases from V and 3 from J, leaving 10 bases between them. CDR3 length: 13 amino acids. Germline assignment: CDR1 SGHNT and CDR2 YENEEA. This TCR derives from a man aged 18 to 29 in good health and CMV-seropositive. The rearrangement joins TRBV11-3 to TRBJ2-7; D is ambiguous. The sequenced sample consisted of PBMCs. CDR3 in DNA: TGTGCCAGCAGCTATACTTCTTACTACGAGCAGTACTTC. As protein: CASSYTSYYEQYF.